The T cell receptor (beta chain) described here comes from a study of blood T cell repertoires in COVID-19. The wider study: Samples came from the United States, Italy and Spain, spanning acute and convalescent COVID-19. PBMCs, B-cell-depleted T cells, or T cells were the source of the cDNA or gDNA that made up the material.

In the study's own analysis: Reference gene primer amplification gave estimated nucleated cell counts. Clones were sequenced by immunoSEQ multiplex PCR, and TCRdb holds only the in-frame ones, with some missing. V and J calls plus clone size are reproduced from that table; the DNA served to infer D and trimming. The table records 20,000 to 25,000 clones, over 80% of them present only once. The CDR3 is 15 amino acids. Trimming removed 0 bases from V and 5 bases from J; junction bases left unmatched: 6. Germline CDR1 SGDLS, CDR2 YYNGEE. The sequence derives from an elderly woman with acute or convalescent COVID-19. The sample taken for sequencing was peripheral blood. The chain has TRBV9 and TRBJ2-7, with 9 nucleotides matching TRBD2. CDR3 amino acids: CASSVGSGRRNEQYF. CDR3 nucleotide sequence: TGTGCCAGCAGCGTAGGGAGCGGGAGGAGGAACGAGCAGTACTTC. The complete variable domain, with remaining parts taken from reference TRBV9 and TRBJ2-7, reads DSGVTQTPKHLITATGQRVTLRCSPRSGDLSVYWYQQSLDQGLQFLIQYYNGEERAKGNILERFSAQQFPDLHSELNLSSLELGDSALYFCASSVGSGRRNEQYFGPGTRLTVT.